These 29 T cell receptor beta chains share one sample of origin, sequenced in a study of blood T cells in healthy people across ages. Then a second PCR, running roughly 7 to 12 cycles, was carried out with a sample-barcoded 5' primer and a J-beta primer mix. TCRdb re-called the 5' RACE reads with MiXCR, one entry per CDR3 protein. The data hold over 1.5 million distinct CDR3 sequences, with approximately 50% observed a single time. Source material: blood. The source is a woman between 40 and 55 years old in good health.

The chain links TRBV6-5 to TRBJ1-5; D is ambiguous. V was pared by 3 bases and J by 2 bases, with 11 bases between. CDR1 MNHEY and CDR2 SVGAGI come from the germline V gene. The CDR3 has 15 residues. DNA of the CDR3: TGTGCCAGCAGTTATAGTCAGAAAGGCAATCAGCCCCAGCATTTT. The encoded protein is CASSYSQKGNQPQHF.

V usage is TRBV6-2 or TRBV6-3 and J usage is TRBJ2-5, with 11 bases identical to TRBD2. The J call may be in error: the DNA end matches TRBJ2-7 better. Germline CDR1 reads MNHEY; CDR2 reads SVGEGT. The CDR3 is 15 residues long. The chain's CDR3 is CASRSGTSGWYEQYF. Written as DNA, the CDR3 is TGTGCCAGCAGATCCGGGACTAGCGGCTGGTACGAGCAGTACTTC.

The chain couples TRBV6-2 or TRBV6-3 to TRBJ1-4; no definite D call. Germline values: CDR1 MNHEY, CDR2 SVGEGT. This CDR3 region has 18 residues. Trimming stripped 0 bases from V and 0 bases from J, with 14 bases between. This CDR3 reads CASSYSIGDPPTNEKLFF. The CDR3 nucleotides read TGTGCCAGCAGTTACTCGATCGGGGATCCCCCAACTAATGAAAAACTGTTTTTT.

This chain uses TRBV25-1 with TRBJ2-2, with TRBD1 as a possible D gene (6 bases). Germline V gene data show CDR1 as MGHDK and CDR2 as SYGVNS. The V gene lost 3 bases and the J gene lost 2 bases, with 16 bases spanning the gap. The CDR3 has 17 amino acids. CDR3 DNA sequence: TGTGCCAGCAGTGACCCTTTTGCAGGGGAAAACACCGGGGAGCTGTTTTTT. This sequence encodes CASSDPFAGENTGELFF. Filled out from reference TRBV25-1 and TRBJ2-2, the complete variable domain reads EADIYQTPRYLVIGTGKKITLECSQTMGHDKMYWYQQDPGMELHLIHYSYGVNSTEKGDLSSESTVSRIRTEHFPLTLESARPSHTSQYLCASSDPFAGENTGELFFGEGSRLTVL.

The V call is TRBV18, the J call TRBJ2-5; possible D gene TRBD2, 6 bases. The CDR3 runs 13 residues. Germline CDR1 is KGHSH and CDR2 is LQKENI. The V and J ends lost 3 bases and 11 bases respectively, with 16 bases between them. The CDR3 region has the DNA TGTGCCAGCTCACCTCAATACGGGGGTGAGCAGTACTTC. This encodes CASSPQYGGEQYF.

The chain recombines TRBV13 with TRBJ1-1; D unresolved. CDR3 size: 13 residues. Trimming cost V 5 bases and J 7 bases, with 14 bases left between them. Germline CDR1 is PRHDT and CDR2 is FYEKMQ (reference sequence). CDR3 region: CASSPTPVIEAFF. The CDR3 region has the DNA TGTGCCAGCAGCCCGACCCCAGTGATTGAAGCTTTCTTT.

This clonotype turned up a few times. The V call is TRBV29-1, the J call TRBJ2-5; the D gene is possibly TRBD2 (6 bases). Trimming shortened V by 4 bases and J by 2 bases, and 11 bases separated the two germline ends. There are 13 residues in the CDR3. Germline CDR1 is SQVTM and CDR2 is ANQGSEA. CDR3 sequence reads: CSVVLANQETQYF. As DNA, the CDR3 is TGCAGCGTTGTCCTAGCGAATCAAGAGACCCAGTACTTC.

The chain carries TRBV20-1 and TRBJ2-5; 11 bases match TRBD1. V gave up 5 bases and J gave up 5 bases; unmatched junction bases: 7. This CDR3 is 14 amino acids long. Looked up from germline, CDR1 is DFQATT and CDR2 is SNEGSKA (reference sequence). CDR3 nucleotides: TGCAGTGCTCCCCGGACAGGGGGCCCGGAGACCCAGTACTTC. It translates to CSAPRTGGPETQYF.

The chain has TRBV20-1 and TRBJ2-5, with 13 bases aligning to TRBD2. There are 17 residues in the CDR3. The germline gives CDR1 DFQATT, CDR2 SNEGSKA (reference sequence). Trimming removed 5 bases from V and 7 bases from J; junction bases left unmatched: 16. CDR3 nucleotide sequence: TGCAGTGCTTCCGGGACTAGCGGGGAAACTTTCAAGAGGACCCAGTACTTC. This sequence encodes CSASGTSGETFKRTQYF.

The rearrangement links TRBV2 to TRBJ1-5; D not certain. The germline V gene encodes CDR1 SNHLY and CDR2 FYNNEI. This CDR3 contains 14 residues. V lost 7 bases and J lost 3, with 13 bases in between. The CDR3 DNA reads as TGTGCCAGCAAGGGAAACACAGCCAATCAGCCCCAGCATTTT. It specifies CASKGNTANQPQHF.

V gene TRBV11-2 combines with J gene TRBJ2-5; 7 bases are shared with TRBD2. The end of the DNA aligns better with TRBJ2-7, so the J call may be wrong. Germline loops: CDR1 SGHAT, CDR2 FQNNGV. There are 14 residues in the CDR3. The CDR3 loop reads CASSLESGTYEQYF. The DNA of the CDR3 is TGTGCCAGCAGCTTAGAAAGCGGGACCTACGAGCAGTACTTC.

The chain joins TRBV6-5 to TRBJ1-2, with 8 bases fitting TRBD1. After removal of 1 base from V and 0 bases from J, the junction contained 13 bases not matched to a gene. This CDR3 spans 19 amino acids. CDR1 is MNHEY, CDR2 SVGAGI, per germline. CDR3 bases: TGTGCCAGCAGTTACTTACGACAGGGGCGAAAGTTAGCTAACTATGGCTACACCTTC. It encodes CASSYLRQGRKLANYGYTF.

This chain links TRBV20-1 with TRBJ2-3; 9 nucleotides match TRBD2. This CDR3 region has 15 residues. Trimming removed 6 bases from V and 2 bases from J; junction bases left unmatched: 9. The germline CDR1 and CDR2 sequences are DFQATT and SNEGSKA (reference sequence). The CDR3 reads CSATGGGASTDTQYF. DNA for the CDR3: TGCAGTGCGACAGGCGGGGGGGCCTCCACAGATACGCAGTATTTT.

This clonotype turned up a few times. The chain links TRBV6-5 to TRBJ1-6, with 9 bases matching TRBD1. Germline lookup yields CDR1 MNHEY and CDR2 SVGAGI. CDR3 length equals 14 residues. After removal of 6 bases from V and 11 bases from J, the junction contained 8 bases not matched to a gene. Written as DNA, the CDR3 is TGTGCCAGCAGGTCCGGGACAGGGAGTACACCCCTCCACTTT. Residues: CASRSGTGSTPLHF.

The chain uses TRBV28 and TRBJ2-5; TRBD1 or TRBD2 may be the D gene (6 bases each). The tail of the sequence fits TRBJ2-7 better, so the J call may be wrong. The CDR3 has 15 amino acids. The germline V gene encodes CDR1 MDHEN and CDR2 SYDVKM. CDR3 sequence reads: CASSPTRDTTYEQYF. In DNA form, the CDR3 reads TGTGCCAGCAGCCCTACGCGGGACACCACCTACGAGCAGTACTTC.

V is TRBV5-1 and J is TRBJ1-4; D is undetermined. The CDR3 has 16 residues. Germline V lookup: CDR1 SGHRS, CDR2 YFSETQ. V was shortened by 4 bases and J by 5 bases, with 18 bases between the two germline ends. The chain's CDR3 is CASSPTAGRINEKLFF. CDR3 coding DNA: TGCGCCAGCAGCCCCACGGCCGGGAGGATCAATGAAAAACTGTTTTTT. The complete variable domain, with remaining parts taken from reference TRBV5-1 and TRBJ1-4, reads KAGVTQTPRYLIKTRGQQVTLSCSPISGHRSVSWYQQTPGQGLQFLFEYFSETQRNKGNFPGRFSGRQFSNSRSEMNVSTLELGDSALYLCASSPTAGRINEKLFFGSGTQLSVL.

The V gene is TRBV5-1, the J gene TRBJ2-7, with unresolved D. Germline values: CDR1 SGHRS, CDR2 YFSETQ. The length of the CDR3 is 14 residues. V lost 3 bases and J lost 7, with 17 bases in between. In DNA form, the CDR3 reads TGCGCCAGCAGCTCCGAAGGGTACTACAATGAGCAGTACTTC. Translating it yields CASSSEGYYNEQYF.

Note on this clonotype: It is unclear where the CDR3 begins or ends on the DNA, so no DNA is shown, and the CDR3 is as TCRdb lists it. The rearrangement links TRBV27 to TRBJ2-1; the listed D gene, TRBD1, was not tested against the DNA. Germline lookup yields CDR1 MNHEY and CDR2 SMNVEV (reference sequence). The CDR3 spans 15 amino acids, including both terminal residues. This chain's CDR3 is CASSSSGQYYNEQFF.

The chain couples TRBV2 to TRBJ2-1, with D perhaps matching TRBD1 (6 bases). CDR3 length: 12 amino acids. V was cut by 5 bases and J by 8 bases, with 10 bases left in between. CDR1 and CDR2 (germline): SNHLY, FYNNEI. The CDR3 region has the DNA TGTGCCAGCAGTACAGGGTGGGATGAGCAGTTCTTC. This translates into CASSTGWDEQFF. Full variable domain (rest looked up from reference TRBV2 and TRBJ2-1): EPEVTQTPSHQVTQMGQEVILRCVPISNHLYFYWYRQILGQKVEFLVSFYNNEISEKSEIFDDQFSVERPDGSNFTLKIRSTKLEDSAMYFCASSTGWDEQFFGPGTRLTVL.

This clonotype has more than one count but fewer than ten. This chain joins TRBV6-6 and TRBJ1-5; D remains unclear. Trimming pared 0 bases from V and 4 bases from J, leaving 4 bases between. Per germline, CDR1 MNHNY and CDR2 SVGAGI (reference sequence). The length of the CDR3 is 13 residues. CDR3 coding DNA: TGTGCCAGCAGTTACTCTGCTAATCAGCCCCAGCATTTT. Translating gives CASSYSANQPQHF.

This clonotype has only a few counts. The J gene is TRBJ2-5, the V gene TRBV28, with TRBD1 as a possible D gene (5 bases). Looked up from germline, CDR1 is MDHEN and CDR2 is SYDVKM. Trimming took 6 bases from V and 4 from J, leaving 18 bases between them. The CDR3 runs 15 residues. The CDR3 protein is CASRSHRHSGETQYF. CDR3 nucleotide sequence: TGTGCCAGCAGGAGCCACAGGCATTCTGGAGAGACCCAGTACTTC.

This clonotype was seen ten or more times. This rearrangement joins TRBV5-1 to TRBJ2-6; D could derive from TRBD1 or TRBD2 (5 bases each). The CDR3 length is 15 residues. V gave up 5 bases and J gave up 2 bases, with 11 bases separating them. Germline loops: CDR1 SGHRS, CDR2 YFSETQ. The CDR3 sequence is CASSLGVAGANVLTF. The CDR3 DNA reads as TGCGCCAGCAGTCTGGGGGTAGCTGGGGCCAACGTCCTGACTTTC. Full variable domain (missing parts from reference TRBV5-1 and TRBJ2-6): KAGVTQTPRYLIKTRGQQVTLSCSPISGHRSVSWYQQTPGQGLQFLFEYFSETQRNKGNFPGRFSGRQFSNSRSEMNVSTLELGDSALYLCASSLGVAGANVLTFGAGSRLTVL.

This clonotype was observed a few times. The V gene is TRBV19, the J gene TRBJ2-4; 7 positions match TRBD1. This CDR3 contains 16 residues. Per the germline V gene, CDR1 is LNHDA and CDR2 is SQIVND (reference sequence). Losses at the gene ends were 4 bases for V and 0 bases for J; bases not matched to a gene: 6. This CDR3 reads CASSTGQALAKNIQYF. DNA for the CDR3: TGTGCCAGTAGTACCGGACAGGCTTTAGCCAAAAACATTCAGTACTTC.

This chain uses TRBV6-9 with TRBJ2-7, with TRBD2 as a possible D gene (5 bases). Germline V CDR1 and CDR2: MNHGY, SVAAGI. This CDR3 is built from 14 residues. The germline V and J ends were trimmed by 4 bases and 5 bases, with 15 bases remaining between them. The CDR3 nucleotides read TGTGCCAGCAGTTCTAGGAGGATGATCGACGAGCAGTACTTC. Residues: CASSSRRMIDEQYF.

V usage is TRBV6-4 and J usage is TRBJ2-4, with D perhaps TRBD1 (6 bases). The germline gives CDR1 MRHNA, CDR2 SNTAGT. This CDR3 is 13 amino acids long. V was pared by 0 bases and J by 6 bases, with 6 bases between. Here the CDR3 DNA reads TGTGCCAGCAGTGACTCAGGGGGAAACATTCAGTACTTC. Protein product: CASSDSGGNIQYF.

This rearrangement joins TRBV28 to TRBJ1-1; D gene unclear. CDR3 size: 11 residues. The V end lost 3 bases, the J end lost 10 bases, and 9 bases lay between the germline ends. The germline CDR1 and CDR2 sequences are MDHEN and SYDVKM. In DNA, the CDR3 is TGTGCCAGCAGTTTCACAGACTCAGCTTTCTTT. Protein product: CASSFTDSAFF.

The gene calls are TRBV10-3 and TRBJ1-1, with D uncertain. Deletions cut 6 bases from V and 4 bases from J, with 12 bases between. CDR3 length: 13 amino acids. The germline gives CDR1 ENHRY, CDR2 SYGVKD. The CDR3 here is CAISEKGVTEAFF. CDR3 DNA sequence: TGTGCCATCAGCGAGAAAGGAGTCACTGAAGCTTTCTTT.

V usage is TRBV7-2 and J usage is TRBJ2-1; D gene uncertain. Germline V lookup: CDR1 SGHTA, CDR2 FQGNSA. Trimming left V 4 bases short and J 11 bases short, with 12 bases between. This CDR3 spans 12 amino acids. DNA of the CDR3: TGTGCCAGCAGCTCCCGGCCCGGAAAGCAGTTCTTC. Translation gives CASSSRPGKQFF.

The chain links TRBV7-9 to TRBJ2-1; TRBD2 matches at 9 bases. V dropped 5 bases and J dropped 9; count of bases not matched to a gene: 8. The V gene's germline CDR1 is SEHNR and CDR2 FQNEAQ (reference sequence). The CDR3 consists of 14 residues. The CDR3 sequence: CASSRGGAASEQFF. In nucleotides, the CDR3 is TGTGCCAGCAGCCGCGGGGGGGCCGCTAGTGAGCAGTTCTTC. Looking up the rest from reference TRBV7-9 and TRBJ2-1 gives the full variable domain: DTGVSQNPRHKITKRGQNVTFRCDPISEHNRLYWYRQTLGQGPEFLTYFQNEAQLEKSRLLSDRFSAERPKGSFSTLEIQRTEQGDSAMYLCASSRGGAASEQFFGPGTRLTVL.